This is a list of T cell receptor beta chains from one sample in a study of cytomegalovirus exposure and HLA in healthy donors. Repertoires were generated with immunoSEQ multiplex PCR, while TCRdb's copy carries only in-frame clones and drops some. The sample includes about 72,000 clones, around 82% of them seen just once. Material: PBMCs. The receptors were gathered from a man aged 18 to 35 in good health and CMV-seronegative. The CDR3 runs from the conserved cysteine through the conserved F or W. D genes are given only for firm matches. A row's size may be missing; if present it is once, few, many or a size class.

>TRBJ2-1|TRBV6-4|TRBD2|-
CASSRTSVNNEQFF
TGTGCCAGCAGCCGGACTAGCGTGAACAATGAGCAGTTCTTC
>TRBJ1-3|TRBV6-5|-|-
CASSFGGSGNTIYF
TGTGCCAGCAGTTTCGGCGGATCTGGAAACACCATATATTTT
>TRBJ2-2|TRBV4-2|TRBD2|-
CASSHFSGGANTGELFF
TGTGCCAGCAGCCATTTTAGCGGGGGAGCCAACACCGGGGAGCTGTTTTTT
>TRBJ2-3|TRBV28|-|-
CASSLGAVDTQYF
TGTGCCAGCAGTTTGGGGGCAGTAGATACGCAGTATTTT
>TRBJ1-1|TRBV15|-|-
CATSRAGVSEAFF
TGTGCCACCTCTAGGGCAGGGGTGTCTGAAGCTTTCTTT
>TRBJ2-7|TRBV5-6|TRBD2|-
CASSRPGLPTYEQYF
TGTGCCAGCAGCCGTCCGGGACTACCTACCTACGAGCAGTACTTC
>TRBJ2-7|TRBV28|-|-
CASSPGNLYEQYF
TGTGCCAGCAGCCCAGGTAATCTTTACGAGCAGTACTTC
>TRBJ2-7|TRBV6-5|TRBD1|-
CASKGDRYHEQYF
TGTGCCAGCAAAGGGGACAGGTACCACGAGCAGTACTTC
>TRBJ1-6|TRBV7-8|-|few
CASSPTGPGGSPLHF
TGTGCCAGCAGTCCAACCGGGCCGGGGGGTTCACCCCTCCACTTT
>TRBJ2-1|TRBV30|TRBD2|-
CAWSRGVGVNEQFF
TGTGCCTGGAGTCGGGGGGTAGGGGTCAATGAGCAGTTCTTC
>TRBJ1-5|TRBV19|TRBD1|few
CASSIRDRGNQPQHF
TGTGCCAGTAGTATTCGTGACAGGGGCAATCAGCCCCAGCATTTT
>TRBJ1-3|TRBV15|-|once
CATSRVGGTAGNTIYF
TGTGCCACCAGCAGAGTAGGCGGGACCGCTGGAAACACCATATATTTT
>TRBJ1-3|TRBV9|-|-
CASSVASGFSGNTIYF
TGTGCCAGCAGCGTAGCCTCCGGGTTTTCTGGAAACACCATATATTTT